This is a list of T cell receptor beta chains from one sample in a study of blood T cell repertoires in COVID-19. Libraries were prepared by immunoSEQ multiplex PCR; TCRdb keeps only in-frame clonotypes and omits some of them. The data contain 120,000 to 150,000 clones, approximately 85% of them seen just once; the ten biggest clones take up 8%. Material: peripheral blood. These receptors all stem from a woman in her sixties or seventies with COVID-19, enrolled during active disease. CDR3s include the opening cysteine and the closing phenylalanine or tryptophan. A D gene is named only where the DNA matches it firmly. Rows may omit the clone size; those that give it use once, few, many or a size class.

j_call d_call cdr3_length v_call clone_size cdr3_nt cdr3_aa
TRBJ1-2 TRBD1 15 TRBV7-9 NA TGTGCCAGCAGCTCCCAGGACAGGGTCATCTATGGCTACACCTTC CASSSQDRVIYGYTF
TRBJ1-1 NA 14 TRBV25-1 NA TGTGCCAGCAGACCTGCAGGGGTAAACACTGAAGCTTTCTTT CASRPAGVNTEAFF
TRBJ1-1 TRBD1 18 TRBV18 NA TGTGCCAGCTCACCGAGGGCCCTTATTGACAGGGGGCACACTGAAGCTTTCTTT CASSPRALIDRGHTEAFF
TRBJ2-4 TRBD1 13 TRBV4-3 NA TGCGCCAGCAGCCAGGACAGGGCGGACATTCAGTACTTC CASSQDRADIQYF
TRBJ1-2 NA 11 TRBV10-3 NA TGTGCCATCAGTCAGGGAGGTGGCTACACCTTC CAISQGGGYTF
TRBJ2-5 TRBD2 18 TRBV7-6 NA TGTGCCAGCAGCTTGGGACTAGCGGGGACCGACCTTCAAGAGACCCAGTACTTC CASSLGLAGTDLQETQYF
TRBJ2-2 TRBD1 14 TRBV5-1 NA TGCGCCACCCAGACAGGGGCGAACACCGGGGAGCTGTTTTTT CATQTGANTGELFF
TRBJ2-3 TRBD2 14 TRBV6-6 once TGTGCCAGCAGAGGTCAGGAGCGGGGGGGTACGCAGTATTTT CASRGQERGGTQYF
TRBJ2-1 TRBD2 16 TRBV7-2 NA TGTGCCAGCAGCGCACTAGCGGGGACTGACTACAATGAGCAGTTCTTC CASSALAGTDYNEQFF
TRBJ2-1 TRBD2 14 TRBV27 NA TGTGCCAGCACCCACCTCGGGGGGGGCCTTGAGCAGTTCTTC CASTHLGGGLEQFF
TRBJ1-2 TRBD1 15 TRBV5-1 once TGCGCCAGCAGCTTGGCCCAGACAGGGGGCTATGGCTACACCTTC CASSLAQTGGYGYTF
TRBJ1-5 NA 17 TRBV3-1/TRBV3-2 NA TGTGCCAGCAGCCAAGAATGGGGGGTCCGTAGCAATCAGCCCCAGCATTTT CASSQEWGVRSNQPQHF
TRBJ1-4 NA 14 TRBV5-1 NA TGCGCCAGCAGCGCGGGGTCAACTAATGAAAAACTGTTTTTT CASSAGSTNEKLFF
TRBJ2-5 TRBD2 15 TRBV5-4 NA TGTGCCAGCAGCGTTAGCGGGGGGGATCAAGAGACCCAGTACTTC CASSVSGGDQETQYF
TRBJ1-1 NA 15 TRBV6-6 NA TGTGCCAGCAGTGACCTGACACTTTCAAACACTGAAGCTTTCTTT CASSDLTLSNTEAFF
TRBJ2-3 TRBD2 15 TRBV7-9 NA TGTGCCAGCAGCCCCACGGGGGGAGGCACAGATACGCAGTATTTT CASSPTGGGTDTQYF
TRBJ1-2 NA 13 TRBV6-2/TRBV6-3 NA TGTGCCAGCAGTTACGACAGGAACTATGGCTACACCTTC CASSYDRNYGYTF
TRBJ1-1 NA 14 TRBV4-3 NA TGCGCCAGCAGCTTTGTGGGAGTAGGCACTGAAGCTTTCTTT CASSFVGVGTEAFF
TRBJ2-5 TRBD1 15 TRBV7-8 few TGTGCCAGCAGCAAACAGGGGTTGGGGCAAGAGACCCAGTACTTC CASSKQGLGQETQYF
TRBJ1-1 NA 14 TRBV5-1 NA TGCGCCAGCAGCTTGGGGACGGGGATGACTGAAGCTTTCTTT CASSLGTGMTEAFF
TRBJ1-1 NA 13 TRBV28 NA TGTGCCAGCAGGGGACATATGAACACTGAAGCTTTCTTT CASRGHMNTEAFF
TRBJ2-7 NA 15 TRBV5-1 NA TGCGCCAGCAGCTTGGTCATCAGGCTTCCCTACGAGCAGTACTTC CASSLVIRLPYEQYF
TRBJ2-3 NA 11 TRBV10-3 NA TGTGCCATCAGTGTCATAGATACGCAGTATTTT CAISVIDTQYF
TRBJ2-3 TRBD2 14 TRBV18 NA TGTGCCAGCTCCCCGGGGGGGGGCCCAGATACGCAGTATTTT CASSPGGGPDTQYF
TRBJ2-2 TRBD2 18 TRBV5-1 NA TGCGCCAGCAGCTTCCTAGCGGGGGGCCCCGCGAACACCGGGGAGCTGTTTTTT CASSFLAGGPANTGELFF
TRBJ1-1 NA 13 TRBV11-3 NA TGTGCCAGCAGCACAGGTTCAAGGGAAACAGCTTTCTTT CASSTGSRETAFF